Listed below are T cell receptor beta chains from one sample, sequenced in a study of blood T cell repertoires in COVID-19. The repertoire was sequenced with immunoSEQ multiplex PCR; TCRdb's copy has only in-frame clones and lacks some. The table records fewer than 350,000 clones, around 90% of them present only once. Material for sequencing was peripheral blood. The receptor source for this set is a woman aged 25 to 39 with COVID-19, enrolled during active disease. CDR3s include the opening cysteine and the closing phenylalanine or tryptophan. A D gene is named only where the DNA matches it firmly. Only some rows state a clone size, as once, few, many or a class for expanded clones.

D: NA
size: NA
J: TRBJ2-3
V: TRBV29-1
CDR3: CSVDLVTGTDTQYF
DNA: TGCAGCGTTGATCTAGTTACTGGCACAGATACGCAGTATTTT

D: NA
size: NA
J: TRBJ2-1
V: TRBV7-6
CDR3: CASSQERLVPNNEQFF
DNA: TGTGCCAGCAGCCAGGAGAGACTAGTTCCCAACAATGAGCAGTTCTTC

D: TRBD1
size: few
J: TRBJ1-5
V: TRBV6-1
CDR3: CASSGTGTLKGDQPQHF
DNA: TGTGCCAGCAGTGGGACAGGTACCCTCAAAGGGGATCAGCCCCAGCATTTT

D: NA
size: NA
J: TRBJ1-2
V: TRBV6-5
CDR3: CASSYSLVRNYGYTF
DNA: TGTGCCAGCAGTTACTCGCTCGTCAGAAACTATGGCTACACCTTC

D: NA
size: NA
J: TRBJ1-1
V: TRBV10-3
CDR3: CAISGRLETEAFF
DNA: TGTGCCATCAGTGGCAGGTTGGAAACTGAAGCTTTCTTT

D: NA
size: NA
J: TRBJ2-2
V: TRBV7-9
CDR3: CASSPSGHDTGELFF
DNA: TGTGCCAGCAGCCCATCGGGACACGACACCGGGGAGCTGTTTTTT

D: TRBD1
size: NA
J: TRBJ1-2
V: TRBV20-1
CDR3: CSASRDREAYGYTF
DNA: TGCAGTGCTAGTCGCGACAGGGAAGCATATGGCTACACCTTC

D: NA
size: NA
J: TRBJ1-3
V: TRBV6-4
CDR3: CASSDPPVPSGNTIYF
DNA: TGTGCCAGCAGTGATCCCCCGGTACCCTCTGGAAACACCATATATTTT

D: NA
size: NA
J: TRBJ1-6
V: TRBV28
CDR3: CASSPRVNSPLHF
DNA: TGTGCCAGCAGTCCCAGGGTGAATTCACCCCTCCACTTT

D: NA
size: NA
J: TRBJ2-7
V: TRBV6-5
CDR3: CASQPLTVTYEQYF
DNA: TGTGCCAGCCAGCCTTTGACAGTAACCTACGAGCAGTACTTC

D: TRBD2
size: NA
J: TRBJ2-3
V: TRBV10-3
CDR3: CAISESDSGASTDTQYF
DNA: TGTGCCATCAGTGAGTCGGATAGCGGGGCTAGCACAGATACGCAGTATTTT

D: TRBD2
size: NA
J: TRBJ2-1
V: TRBV9
CDR3: CASSVASGRTPYNEQFF
DNA: TGTGCCAGCAGCGTAGCTAGCGGGAGGACCCCCTACAATGAGCAGTTCTTC

D: NA
size: NA
J: TRBJ2-7
V: TRBV7-2
CDR3: CASSKYRAGQYF
DNA: TGTGCCAGCAGCAAATACAGGGCTGGGCAGTACTTC

D: TRBD1
size: NA
J: TRBJ1-5
V: TRBV30
CDR3: CAWSEGTGGQPQHF
DNA: TGTGCCTGGAGTGAAGGGACAGGAGGCCAGCCCCAGCATTTT

D: NA
size: NA
J: TRBJ1-5
V: TRBV7-9
CDR3: CASSSGETQPQHF
DNA: TGTGCCAGCAGCTCGGGGGAGACACAGCCCCAGCATTTT

D: TRBD2
size: NA
J: TRBJ2-2
V: TRBV19
CDR3: CASSIAGTSTGELFF
DNA: TGTGCCAGTAGTATCGCCGGGACTAGCACCGGGGAGCTGTTTTTT

D: NA
size: once
J: TRBJ1-5
V: TRBV6-1
CDR3: CASSEAWGLKPQWDQPQHF
DNA: TGTGCCAGCAGTGAAGCTTGGGGACTCAAACCCCAGTGGGATCAGCCCCAGCATTTT

D: NA
size: NA
J: TRBJ2-2
V: TRBV5-1
CDR3: CASRAGQTGELFF
DNA: TGCGCCAGCAGAGCGGGACAAACCGGGGAGCTGTTTTTT

D: TRBD1
size: NA
J: TRBJ1-1
V: TRBV6-5
CDR3: CASSPGQGFLAFF
DNA: TGTGCCAGCAGTCCGGGACAGGGGTTTCTAGCTTTCTTT

D: NA
size: NA
J: TRBJ2-3
V: TRBV9
CDR3: CASSKQGKGRITDTQYF
DNA: TGTGCCAGCAGCAAGCAGGGAAAGGGCCGGATCACAGATACGCAGTATTTT

D: NA
size: NA
J: TRBJ1-4
V: TRBV25-1
CDR3: CASSERRGYEKLFF
DNA: TGTGCCAGCAGTGAACGGCGAGGGTATGAAAAACTGTTTTTT

D: NA
size: NA
J: TRBJ2-4
V: TRBV9
CDR3: CASSVDLGPGNIQYF
DNA: TGTGCCAGCAGCGTAGACCTTGGCCCGGGAAACATTCAGTACTTC

D: NA
size: NA
J: TRBJ2-3
V: TRBV2
CDR3: CASSDPADTQYF
DNA: TGTGCCAGCAGTGACCCAGCAGATACGCAGTATTTT

D: TRBD1
size: NA
J: TRBJ1-1
V: TRBV6-6
CDR3: CASRLQGAPTEAFF
DNA: TGTGCCAGCAGATTGCAGGGGGCGCCCACTGAAGCTTTCTTT

D: TRBD2
size: NA
J: TRBJ2-1
V: TRBV28
CDR3: CASSLRSGTSYNEQFF
DNA: TGTGCCAGCAGTTTACGATCCGGGACTAGCTATAATGAGCAGTTCTTC

D: TRBD2
size: once
J: TRBJ2-2
V: TRBV2
CDR3: CASTQTSGRTGELFF
DNA: TGTGCCAGCACCCAGACTAGCGGGAGGACCGGGGAGCTGTTTTTT

D: TRBD1
size: NA
J: TRBJ2-4
V: TRBV2
CDR3: CASRPWDRGAKNIQYF
DNA: TGTGCCAGCCGACCTTGGGACAGGGGGGCCAAAAACATTCAGTACTTC

D: TRBD2
size: NA
J: TRBJ2-3
V: TRBV9
CDR3: CASSQGLAGSGTDTQYF
DNA: TGTGCCAGCAGCCAGGGACTAGCGGGAAGTGGGACAGATACGCAGTATTTT

D: TRBD1
size: few
J: TRBJ2-7
V: TRBV7-9
CDR3: CASGYRGTGYEQYF
DNA: TGTGCCAGCGGATACAGGGGGACAGGCTACGAGCAGTACTTC

D: NA
size: NA
J: TRBJ2-5
V: TRBV27
CDR3: CASSFGMGAEETQYF
DNA: TGTGCCAGCAGTTTCGGCATGGGAGCGGAAGAGACCCAGTACTTC

D: NA
size: once
J: TRBJ1-2
V: TRBV2
CDR3: CASRDLLNYGYTF
DNA: TGTGCCAGCAGAGACTTACTTAACTATGGCTACACCTTC

D: TRBD1
size: NA
J: TRBJ2-5
V: TRBV28
CDR3: CASSLRIQGARETQYF
DNA: TGTGCCAGCAGTTTACGAATACAGGGGGCGCGGGAGACCCAGTACTTC

D: NA
size: NA
J: TRBJ1-5
V: TRBV2
CDR3: CASSGGNSNQPQHF
DNA: TGTGCCAGCAGCGGGGGGAATAGCAATCAGCCCCAGCATTTT

D: TRBD1
size: NA
J: TRBJ2-5
V: TRBV11-3
CDR3: CASSNRGLGTQYF
DNA: TGTGCCAGCAGCAACAGGGGGCTGGGGACCCAGTACTTC

D: NA
size: NA
J: TRBJ1-1
V: TRBV3-1/TRBV3-2
CDR3: CASSSWTLNTEAFF
DNA: TGTGCCAGCAGCTCCTGGACACTGAACACTGAAGCTTTCTTT

D: NA
size: NA
J: TRBJ1-6
V: TRBV30
CDR3: CAWSPTASPLHF
DNA: TGTGCCTGGAGTCCAACAGCCTCACCCCTCCACTTT

D: TRBD1
size: NA
J: TRBJ2-7
V: TRBV7-2
CDR3: CASSTPQGSGEQYF
DNA: TGTGCCAGCAGCACCCCACAGGGGTCGGGAGAGCAGTACTTC

D: TRBD2
size: NA
J: TRBJ2-1
V: TRBV9
CDR3: CASSASTGTRNEQFF
DNA: TGTGCCAGCAGCGCCTCGACCGGGACTAGAAATGAGCAGTTCTTC

D: NA
size: NA
J: TRBJ1-2
V: TRBV7-9
CDR3: CASSLPQAGDYGYTF
DNA: TGTGCCAGCAGCTTACCCCAGGCGGGTGACTATGGCTACACCTTC

D: TRBD2
size: NA
J: TRBJ2-7
V: TRBV7-9
CDR3: CASSLESSGREQYF
DNA: TGTGCCAGCAGCTTAGAGTCTAGCGGTCGCGAGCAGTACTTC

D: NA
size: NA
J: TRBJ1-6
V: TRBV2
CDR3: CASSELGGGLFAPLHF
DNA: TGTGCCAGCAGTGAACTTGGGGGAGGGCTTTTTGCACCCCTCCACTTT